Below, 10 T cell receptor beta chains from the same sample are listed, as sequenced in a study of T-cell reconstitution after alpha-beta-depleted transplantation in children. Unique molecular identifiers were incorporated into the prepared TCRbeta library. MiXCR, applied by TCRdb to the PCR reads, yields one record per CDR3 protein. The data show roughly 420,000 distinct CDR3 sequences, roughly 15% seen once. The sample consisted of PBMCs, mostly from graft donor cells, taken 360 days after TCRalphabeta/CD19-depleted stem cell transplant. These receptors all stem from a boy under two years old who had a stem cell transplant for Wiskott-Aldrich syndrome, so the T cells may come from the graft donor.

The V and J genes are TRBV12-3 or TRBV12-4 and TRBJ2-7; D is uncertain. CDR3 length: 15 amino acids. V lost 1 base and J 2 bases, leaving 12 bases between the germline ends. In nucleotides, the CDR3 is TGTGCCAGCAGTTTAGGGCAAAAAGTAACCTACGAGCAGTACTTC. Protein product: CASSLGQKVTYEQYF.

This clonotype has a handful of counts. The J gene is TRBJ2-1, the V gene TRBV4-1; D call uncertain. CDR3 length: 13 amino acids. The germline CDR1 and CDR2 sequences are MGHRA and YSYEKL. Between the trimmed V and J ends, which lost 0 bases and 7 bases, there was a span of 7 bases. The CDR3 DNA is TGCGCCAGCAGCCAAGAACATGCGAATGAGCAGTTCTTC. Translation gives CASSQEHANEQFF.

This chain connects TRBV20-1 to TRBJ2-3, with D tentatively TRBD1 (5 bases). The CDR3 consists of 16 residues. Trimming pared 5 bases from V and 2 bases from J, leaving 20 bases between. CDR1 DFQATT and CDR2 SNEGSKA come from the germline V gene (reference sequence). CDR3: CSASDSLTSTTDTQYF. CDR3 in DNA: TGCAGTGCTTCAGACAGCCTCACTTCGACCACAGATACGCAGTATTTT.

This clonotype was counted ten times or more. This rearrangement joins TRBV10-3 to TRBJ2-3; D might be TRBD1 (5 bases). Germline V CDR1 and CDR2: ENHRY, SYGVKD. Trimming pared 3 bases from V and 6 bases from J, leaving 13 bases between. This CDR3 has 14 amino acids. In nucleotides, the CDR3 is TGTGCCATCAGTGAATATCCAGGGTGGGATACGCAGTATTTT. Encoded protein: CAISEYPGWDTQYF.

This clonotype was counted only a few times. This CDR3 is CATSDRGQLTDTQYF. CDR3 coding DNA: TGTGCCACCAGTGACCGGGGACAGCTTACAGATACGCAGTATTTT. V is TRBV24-1 and J is TRBJ2-3; TRBD1 aligns across 7 bases. Germline assignment: CDR1 KGHDR and CDR2 SFDVKD. The V gene end was trimmed by 4 bases and the J gene end by 3 bases; junction bases not matched to a gene: 6. This CDR3 comprises 15 residues.

The rearrangement joins TRBV5-1 to TRBJ1-6; possibly TRBD1 for D (5 bases). V lost 3 bases and J 8 bases, leaving 9 bases between the germline ends. The germline V gene encodes CDR1 SGHRS and CDR2 YFSETQ. The CDR3 is 13 residues long. The CDR3 DNA reads as TGCGCCAGCAGCTGGGAGGGGTATTCACCCCTCCACTTT. This gives the protein CASSWEGYSPLHF.

This clonotype has a count of ten or more. The junction departs from the called germline gene at one end, perhaps through a read error. The J gene is TRBJ1-1, the V gene TRBV5-1; 9 bases map to TRBD1. CDR1 SGHRS and CDR2 YFSETQ come from the germline V gene. The CDR3 consists of 14 residues. CDR3 residues: CASSPGQGNTEAFF. The CDR3 region has the DNA TGTGCCAGCAGCCCGGGACAGGGGAACACTGAAGCTTTCTTT.

This clonotype was found many times. V and J are TRBV21-1 and TRBJ2-5; TRBD1, the table's D call, was not compared with the DNA. TRBV21-1 represents a pseudogene. The CDR3 spans 14 residues. The CDR3 protein is CASLGQGDQETQYF. The CDR3, as DNA: TGTGCCAGCCTGGGACAGGGGGATCAAGAGACCCAGTACTTC.

This clonotype was counted between two and nine times. The chain is built from TRBV10-1 and TRBJ2-7, with D perhaps assigned TRBD1 or TRBD2 (5 bases each). Per the germline V gene, CDR1 is WNHNN and CDR2 is SYGVQD (reference sequence). V dropped 7 bases and J dropped 0 bases, with 13 bases sitting between them. This CDR3 comprises 14 residues. CDR3 region: CASTGPPSSYEQYF. The CDR3 coding sequence is TGCGCCAGCACGGGACCGCCGAGCTCCTACGAGCAGTACTTC.

This clonotype was counted a few times. V and J are TRBV24-1 and TRBJ1-2; D is unclear. Between the trimmed V and J ends, which lost 4 bases and 3 bases, there was a span of 8 bases. CDR3 length: 13 residues. CDR1 is KGHDR, CDR2 SFDVKD, per germline. CDR3 nucleotides: TGTGCCACCAGTGACGGACGGGACTATGGCTACACCTTC. This encodes CATSDGRDYGYTF.